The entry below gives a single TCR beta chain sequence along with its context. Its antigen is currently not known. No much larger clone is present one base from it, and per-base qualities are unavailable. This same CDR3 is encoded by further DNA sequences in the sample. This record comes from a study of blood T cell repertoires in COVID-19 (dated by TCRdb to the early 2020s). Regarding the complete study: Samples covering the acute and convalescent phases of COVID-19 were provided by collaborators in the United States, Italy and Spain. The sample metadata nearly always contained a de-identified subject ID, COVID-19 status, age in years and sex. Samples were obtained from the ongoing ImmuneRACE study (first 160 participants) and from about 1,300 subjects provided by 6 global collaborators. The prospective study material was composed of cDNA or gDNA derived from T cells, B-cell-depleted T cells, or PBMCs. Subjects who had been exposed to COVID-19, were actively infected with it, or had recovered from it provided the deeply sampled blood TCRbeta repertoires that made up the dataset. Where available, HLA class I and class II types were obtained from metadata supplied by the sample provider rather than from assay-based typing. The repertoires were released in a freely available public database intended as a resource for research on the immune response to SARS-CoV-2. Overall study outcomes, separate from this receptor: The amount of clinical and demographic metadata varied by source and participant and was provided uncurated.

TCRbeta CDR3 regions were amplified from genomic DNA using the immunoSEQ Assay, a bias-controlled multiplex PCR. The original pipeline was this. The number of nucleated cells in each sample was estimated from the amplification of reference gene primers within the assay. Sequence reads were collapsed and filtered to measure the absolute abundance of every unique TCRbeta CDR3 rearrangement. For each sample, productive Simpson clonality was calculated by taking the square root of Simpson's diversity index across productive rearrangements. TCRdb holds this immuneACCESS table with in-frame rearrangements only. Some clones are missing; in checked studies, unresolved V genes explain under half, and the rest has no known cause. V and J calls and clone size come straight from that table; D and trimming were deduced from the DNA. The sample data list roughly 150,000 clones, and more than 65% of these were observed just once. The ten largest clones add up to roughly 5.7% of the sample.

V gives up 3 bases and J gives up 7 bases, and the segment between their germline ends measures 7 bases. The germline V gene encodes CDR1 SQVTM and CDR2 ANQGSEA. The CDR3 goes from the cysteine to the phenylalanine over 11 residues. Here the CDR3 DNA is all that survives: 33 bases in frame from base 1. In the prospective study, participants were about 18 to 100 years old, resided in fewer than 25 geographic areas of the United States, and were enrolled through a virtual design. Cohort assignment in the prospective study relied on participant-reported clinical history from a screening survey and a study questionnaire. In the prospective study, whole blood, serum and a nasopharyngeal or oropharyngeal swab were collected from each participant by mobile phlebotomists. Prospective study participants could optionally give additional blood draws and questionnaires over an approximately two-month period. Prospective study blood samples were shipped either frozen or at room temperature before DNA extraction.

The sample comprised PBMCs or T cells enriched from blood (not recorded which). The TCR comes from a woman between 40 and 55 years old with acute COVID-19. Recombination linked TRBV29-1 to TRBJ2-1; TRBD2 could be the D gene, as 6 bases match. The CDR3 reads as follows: CSVDRGNEQFF. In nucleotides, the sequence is TGCAGCGTTGATCGGGGGAATGAGCAGTTCTTC.